A single sample gave rise to the 14 T cell receptor beta chains below, sequenced in a study of T cell repertoires in cytomegalovirus infection. TCRdb re-called the reads through MiXCR, storing one row per CDR3 protein. The sample contains roughly 180,000 distinct CDR3 sequences, about 18% of which appear only once. Sequencing was performed on CD8+ T cells from PBMCs. The source of these receptors is a human donor in good health (CMV status not recorded). Some clones in this sample may be carry-over from other donors' samples.

The genes are TRBV23-1 and TRBJ1-6; TRBD1 agrees at 7 bases. TRBV23-1 is an ORF for which the function is uncertain. J was trimmed by 7 bases and V by 2 bases; bases with no gene match: 8. CDR3 length: 16 residues. CDR3 in amino acids: CASSQDRQGWNSPLHF. The DNA for the CDR3 is TGCGCCAGCAGTCAAGACCGACAGGGCTGGAATTCACCCCTCCACTTT.

The V gene is TRBV2, the J gene TRBJ2-1, with 13 bases lining up with TRBD2. V shed 8 bases, J shed 5 bases, and the junction held 18 bases outside the gene matches. Germline loops: CDR1 SNHLY, CDR2 FYNNEI. This CDR3 region has 19 residues. The CDR3 coding sequence is TGTGCCAGCTCACTGACTAGCGGGGGGTATACGGATCTTGACAATGAGCAGTTCTTC. Protein product: CASSLTSGGYTDLDNEQFF.

In its sample, this clonotype was seen a few times. V usage is TRBV7-2 and J usage is TRBJ1-5, with D uncertain. V was clipped by 9 bases and J by 4 bases, with 13 bases between them. CDR1 SGHTA and CDR2 FQGNSA come from the germline V gene. The CDR3 spans 13 residues. The CDR3 nucleotides are TGTGCCAGAGTCGCGTGTTGTAATCAGCCCCAGCATTTT. Protein product: CARVACCNQPQHF.

In its sample, this clonotype was seen many times. CDR3 coding DNA: TGTGCCAGCAGTTTAGCGGCTAGCAGCAATGAGCAGTTCTTC. Translation gives CASSLAASSNEQFF. This chain joins TRBV12-3 or TRBV12-4 and TRBJ2-1, with D maybe TRBD2 (5 bases). This CDR3 has 14 residues. With 0 bases removed from V and 6 bases from J, the gap between germline ends came to 9 bases.

This clonotype was recorded a few times. The chain uses TRBV7-2 and TRBJ1-6, with no clear D. CDR1 and CDR2 (germline): SGHTA, FQGNSA. V was cut by 5 bases and J by 7 bases, with 12 bases left in between. The CDR3 runs 14 residues. In DNA form, the CDR3 reads TGTGCCAGCAGCGGGAACCCCAGCAATTCACCCCTCCACTTT. Translating it yields CASSGNPSNSPLHF. The full variable domain, its missing parts supplied by reference TRBV7-2 and TRBJ1-6, is GAGVSQSPSNKVTEKGKDVELRCDPISGHTALYWYRQSLGQGLEFLIYFQGNSAPDKSGLPSDRFSAERTGGSVSTLTIQRTQQEDSAVYLCASSGNPSNSPLHFGNGTRLTVT.

This chain joins TRBV28 and TRBJ1-1, with no clear D. Trimming took 7 bases from V and 0 from J, leaving 15 bases between them. Germline V lookup: CDR1 MDHEN, CDR2 SYDVKM. CDR3 length equals 15 residues. The CDR3 DNA is TGTGCCAGCATCAACAGCTGGCGGCTGAACACTGAAGCTTTCTTT. Translating it yields CASINSWRLNTEAFF.

The chain links TRBV6-5 to TRBJ2-1, with 8 bases that match TRBD2. The V segment lost 4 bases and the J segment 3 bases; nucleotides outside the gene matches: 5. Germline CDR1 and CDR2: MNHEY and SVGAGI. This CDR3 is 15 amino acids long. CDR3 DNA: TGTGCCAGCAGTTCCACTAGCGGAGTCTACAATGAGCAGTTCTTC. Translated: CASSSTSGVYNEQFF.

The chain is built from TRBV7-9 and TRBJ2-5; D is uncertain. This CDR3 is built from 13 residues. Deletions cut 8 bases from V and 1 base from J, with 11 bases between. Germline-derived CDR1 and CDR2 are SEHNR and FQNEAQ (reference sequence). This CDR3 reads CASAPWTQETQYF. The CDR3 nucleotides are TGTGCCAGCGCCCCGTGGACCCAAGAGACCCAGTACTTC.

The genes are TRBV7-8 and TRBJ1-2, with D perhaps matching TRBD1 (5 bases). Between the trimmed V and J ends, which lost 8 bases and 4 bases, there was a span of 11 bases. The CDR3 runs 12 residues. Germline V gene sequence: CDR1 SGHVS, CDR2 FQNEAQ. The CDR3 coding sequence is TGTGCCAGCTACGGGGGGATCTATGGCTACACCTTC. It translates to CASYGGIYGYTF.

Many counts were recorded for this clonotype. This chain links TRBV28 with TRBJ2-3; 10 bases line up with TRBD2. The V gene's germline CDR1 is MDHEN and CDR2 SYDVKM. J gave up 2 bases and V 5 bases, and 7 bases lay outside the gene matches. The CDR3 loop spans 16 amino acids. CDR3 loop: CASSTSGVEVTDTQYF. The CDR3 DNA is TGTGCCAGCAGTACTAGCGGGGTGGAAGTCACAGATACGCAGTATTTT.

This clonotype was detected a few times. The V call is TRBV15, the J call TRBJ2-3; TRBD2 is a possible D gene (5 bases). There are 16 residues in the CDR3. Trimming cost V 0 bases and J 2 bases, with 12 bases left between them. Germline CDR1 reads LNHNV; CDR2 reads YYDKDF (reference sequence). Here the CDR3 reads CATSRDRLAITDTQYF. The CDR3 DNA follows: TGTGCCACCAGCAGAGATAGGCTAGCTATCACAGATACGCAGTATTTT.

The table lists this clonotype with a few counts. The chain links TRBV7-9 to TRBJ2-7, with TRBD2 as a possible D gene (7 bases). V lost 5 bases and J 3 bases, leaving 14 bases between the germline ends. Looked up from germline, CDR1 is SEHNR and CDR2 is FQNEAQ (reference sequence). The CDR3 has 14 amino acids. DNA for the CDR3: TGTGCCAGCAGCCACCCGGGGGGCGGCTACGAGCAGTACTTC. Its protein is CASSHPGGGYEQYF.

The chain has TRBV29-1 and TRBJ2-7; D assignment may be TRBD1 or TRBD2 (5 bases each). Germline V CDR1 and CDR2: SQVTM, ANQGSEA. The V end was cut by 0 bases, the J end by 4 bases, with 16 bases between. This CDR3 comprises 15 residues. This CDR3 reads CSVEDDGTRGYEQYF. CDR3 nucleotide sequence: TGCAGCGTTGAAGACGACGGGACCCGGGGTTACGAGCAGTACTTC.

This clonotype was seen only a few times. The J gene is TRBJ2-5, the V gene TRBV12-3 or TRBV12-4; D possibly corresponds to TRBD2 (5 bases). V was shortened by 3 bases and J by 5 bases, with 10 bases between the two germline ends. The CDR3 is 13 amino acids. DNA of the CDR3: TGTGCCAGCAGTTTTGCGGGCTGGGAGACCCAGTACTTC. Amino acids: CASSFAGWETQYF.